The 25 T cell receptor beta chains in this list originate from one sample, sequenced in a study of cytomegalovirus exposure and HLA in healthy donors. Use of 60 Vbeta and 13 Jbeta primers characterized the PCR. Clones were read by immunoSEQ multiplex PCR, and TCRdb kept only the in-frame ones, dropping some. This table has 95,000 to 150,000 clones, approximately 78% appearing once. Input material: PBMCs. The receptor set was obtained from a woman aged 25 to 39 in good health and CMV-seronegative.

V usage is TRBV5-6 and J usage is TRBJ1-1; no clear D gene. V was pared by 2 bases and J by 5 bases, with 13 bases between. The CDR3 is 14 residues long. Germline assignment: CDR1 SGHDT and CDR2 YYEEEE. The CDR3 DNA follows: TGTGCCAGCAGCTTTGACCCCGCGGGAACTGAAGCTTTCTTT. It translates to CASSFDPAGTEAFF.

This clone occurred once. J is TRBJ1-1 and V is TRBV7-3; a weak D match, TRBD1 (6 bases). The CDR3 covers 15 residues. V was cut by 5 bases and J by 0 bases, with 13 bases left in between. CDR1 is SGHTA and CDR2 is FQGTGA in the germline V gene. The CDR3 DNA is TGTGCCAGCAGCCCCGGGGGGACACTGAACACTGAAGCTTTCTTT. Its protein product is CASSPGGTLNTEAFF.

The chain combines TRBV2 with TRBJ1-2; D is uncertain. Trimming took off 2 bases at V and 8 bases at J, with 15 bases between the two ends. The germline V gene has CDR1 SNHLY and CDR2 FYNNEI. CDR3 size: 14 residues. This CDR3 is CASSEWLTNGGYTF. The CDR3 DNA follows: TGTGCCAGCAGTGAATGGCTCACCAATGGCGGCTACACCTTC.

This rearrangement joins TRBV2 to TRBJ1-2; D remains ambiguous. With 1 base removed from V and 4 bases from J, the gap between germline ends came to 13 bases. This CDR3 contains 15 residues. Germline values: CDR1 SNHLY, CDR2 FYNNEI. This CDR3 is CASSEDLRRIYGYTF. For the CDR3, the DNA is TGTGCCAGCAGTGAAGATCTTCGGCGGATCTATGGCTACACCTTC.

This chain uses TRBV9 with TRBJ1-2; 7 bases agree with TRBD1. In germline, CDR1 is SGDLS, CDR2 YYNGEE. The ends lost 3 bases at V and 8 bases at J; junction bases unmatched: 10. The length of the CDR3 is 14 residues. Here the CDR3 reads CASSAQSTGRGYTF. As DNA, the CDR3 is TGTGCCAGCAGCGCCCAGTCGACAGGGCGCGGCTACACCTTC.

This chain uses TRBV7-9 with TRBJ1-6; D may be TRBD1 (6 bases). This CDR3 is 14 amino acids long. CDR1 is SEHNR, CDR2 FQNEAQ, per germline (reference sequence). V lost 3 bases to trimming and J lost 4 bases, with 7 bases between them. This CDR3 reads CASSLDSYNSPLHF. In nucleotides, the CDR3 is TGTGCCAGCAGCTTGGACAGTTATAATTCACCCCTCCACTTT.

The chain uses TRBV7-6 and TRBJ2-5; 13 bases are a match to TRBD2. The CDR3 extends over 15 amino acids. The V and J ends lost 4 bases and 5 bases, in that order; junction bases with no gene match: 4. Looked up from germline, CDR1 is SGHVS and CDR2 is FNYEAQ. CDR3 coding DNA: TGTGCCAGCAGCTCAAGGACTAGCGGGAGTGAGACCCAGTACTTC. Protein sequence: CASSSRTSGSETQYF.

This chain uses TRBV21-1 with TRBJ1-1; the table calls TRBD1, which could not be checked here. TRBV21-1 is marked as a pseudogene. The CDR3 spans 16 residues. The CDR3 sequence: CASSKGRGQGFGEAFF. CDR3 nucleotides: TGTGCCAGCAGCAAAGGAAGGGGACAGGGGTTTGGTGAAGCTTTCTTT.

This chain connects TRBV27 to TRBJ2-1; D is possibly TRBD1 (6 bases). This CDR3 has 17 amino acids. Deletions cut 6 bases from V and 3 bases from J, with 21 bases between. The germline V gene has CDR1 MNHEY and CDR2 SMNVEV (reference sequence). CDR3 sequence (DNA): TGTGCCAGCAGGGGGGTGCTGGGACATGGGGGCTACAATGAGCAGTTCTTC. This encodes CASRGVLGHGGYNEQFF.

The V and J genes are TRBV19 and TRBJ2-7, with 8 bases aligning to TRBD2. The CDR3 extends over 15 amino acids. V gave up 8 bases and J gave up 1 base; unmatched junction bases: 10. CDR1 is LNHDA, CDR2 SQIVND, per germline (reference sequence). The DNA of the CDR3 is TGTGCCAGTGCTCGGCCTAGCGGGCCTTCCTACGAGCAGTACTTC. Amino acid sequence: CASARPSGPSYEQYF.

The gene calls are TRBV6-5 and TRBJ1-1; no reliable D call. V was shortened by 2 bases and J by 4 bases, with 8 bases between the two germline ends. The CDR3 is 13 residues long. The germline CDR1 and CDR2 sequences are MNHEY and SVGAGI. CDR3 sequence (DNA): TGTGCCAGCAGTTACGGTGGAGTCACTGAAGCTTTCTTT. Its translation: CASSYGGVTEAFF.

The V gene is TRBV4-2, the J gene TRBJ1-4, with a weak D call TRBD1 (6 bases). The CDR3 loop spans 17 amino acids. Germline-derived CDR1 and CDR2 are LGHNA and YNFKEQ. The ends were cut back, 2 bases at V and 7 bases at J, with 20 bases in the middle. Here the CDR3 reads CASSQNRDSSSVEKLFF. The DNA for the CDR3 is TGTGCCAGCAGCCAAAACAGGGATTCATCGAGCGTTGAAAAACTGTTTTTT.

The chain links TRBV9 to TRBJ2-1; no reliable D call. The germline gives CDR1 SGDLS, CDR2 YYNGEE. The CDR3 length is 15 residues. Trimming pared 2 bases from V and 4 bases from J, leaving 13 bases between. This CDR3 is CASSVYHDPYNEQFF. The CDR3 DNA follows: TGTGCCAGCAGCGTCTACCATGATCCATACAATGAGCAGTTCTTC.

In this sample, this clone turned up a few times. The chain employs TRBV5-1 and TRBJ1-2; D may be TRBD1 (5 bases). Germline CDR1 SGHRS, CDR2 YFSETQ. Trimming stripped 1 base from V and 2 bases from J, with 9 bases between. The CDR3 extends over 14 amino acids. CDR3 in amino acids: CASSLNGQNYGYTF. DNA for the CDR3: TGCGCCAGCAGCTTGAACGGACAAAACTATGGCTACACCTTC.

This chain connects TRBV5-4 to TRBJ2-3, with D possibly matching TRBD2 (6 bases). The CDR3 has 17 amino acids. The germline V and J ends were trimmed by 1 base and 4 bases, with 19 bases remaining between them. Germline V gene data show CDR1 as SGHNT and CDR2 as YYREEE (reference sequence). The CDR3: CASSLTGVSLWSDTQYF. In nucleotides, the CDR3 is TGTGCCAGCAGCTTGACGGGAGTGTCCCTTTGGTCAGATACGCAGTATTTT.

As to this clone: The sample has other DNA sequences that encode this CDR3 too. J is TRBJ1-1 and V is TRBV5-1; 7 bases align to TRBD1. The CDR3 runs to 14 residues. J lost 1 base, V lost 4 bases, and 4 bases had no gene match. Germline V gene lookup returns CDR1 SGHRS and CDR2 YFSETQ. The CDR3 region is CASSPGQTNTEAFF. The CDR3 coding sequence is TGCGCCAGCAGCCCGGGACAGACGAACACTGAAGCTTTCTTT. The entire variable domain, with the rest obtained from reference TRBV5-1 and TRBJ1-1, is as follows: KAGVTQTPRYLIKTRGQQVTLSCSPISGHRSVSWYQQTPGQGLQFLFEYFSETQRNKGNFPGRFSGRQFSNSRSEMNVSTLELGDSALYLCASSPGQTNTEAFFGQGTRLTVV.

The V call is TRBV5-1, the J call TRBJ1-5; 8 bases are shared with TRBD1. J lost 7 bases, V lost 0 bases, and 6 bases had no gene match. The CDR3 contains 15 residues. In germline, CDR1 is SGHRS, CDR2 YFSETQ. The CDR3 region is CASSLVAGGGQPQHF. In DNA, the CDR3 is TGCGCCAGCAGCTTGGTTGCAGGGGGCGGGCAGCCCCAGCATTTT.

V usage is TRBV7-9 and J usage is TRBJ1-4; the D gene is possibly TRBD1 (5 bases). Trimming removed 5 bases at V and 0 bases at J, with 10 bases between. This CDR3 is 15 amino acids long. Germline CDR1 is SEHNR and CDR2 is FQNEAQ (reference sequence). The CDR3 DNA follows: TGTGCCAGCAGCCGCGACAGTGCAACTAATGAAAAACTGTTTTTT. This encodes CASSRDSATNEKLFF.

The J gene is TRBJ1-4, the V gene TRBV2; perhaps TRBD1 as D (5 bases). Between the trimmed V and J ends, which lost 8 bases and 10 bases, there was a span of 14 bases. The CDR3 runs to 12 residues. Germline V lookup: CDR1 SNHLY, CDR2 FYNNEI. CDR3 sequence (DNA): TGTGCCAGCCGTTCAATGGGGGGAAAACTGTTTTTT. Its protein product is CASRSMGGKLFF.

This rearrangement joins TRBV6-1 to TRBJ1-2, with D tentatively TRBD1 (5 bases). Germline V gene data show CDR1 as MNHNS and CDR2 as SASEGT. The CDR3 contains 15 residues. V was shortened by 3 bases and J by 0 bases, with 11 bases between the two germline ends. The CDR3 nucleotides read TGTGCCAGCAGTGATCAGGGACTGCCTAACTATGGCTACACCTTC. Its translation: CASSDQGLPNYGYTF.

V gene TRBV11-3 combines with J gene TRBJ1-2; 12 bases are shared with TRBD1. Germline loops: CDR1 SGHNT, CDR2 YENEEA. This CDR3 is built from 19 residues. The junction had 8 bases not matched to a gene; V was cut back by 0 bases and J by 0 bases. The CDR3 spells CASSLDGTGGRPTNYGYTF. In DNA form, the CDR3 reads TGTGCCAGCAGCTTAGATGGGACAGGGGGCCGTCCTACTAACTATGGCTACACCTTC.

CDR3 residues: CSVDPTGDGYTF. In DNA, the CDR3 is TGCAGCGTTGACCCGACAGGGGATGGCTACACCTTC. The V and J genes are TRBV29-1 and TRBJ1-2; 8 bases are a match to TRBD1. After removal of 3 bases from V and 6 bases from J, the junction contained 3 bases not matched to a gene. CDR3 size: 12 residues. Germline V gene data show CDR1 as SQVTM and CDR2 as ANQGSEA. Filled out from reference TRBV29-1 and TRBJ1-2, the complete variable domain reads SAVISQKPSRDICQRGTSLTIQCQVDSQVTMMFWYRQQPGQSLTLIATANQGSEATYESGFVIDKFPISRPNLTFSTLTVSNMSPEDSSIYLCSVDPTGDGYTFGSGTRLTVV.

The chain links TRBV19 to TRBJ2-3, with 14 bases aligning to TRBD2. The CDR3 runs 18 residues. V trimming: 1 base; J trimming: 10 bases; junction bases outside the gene matches: 13. Germline CDR1 reads LNHDA; CDR2 reads SQIVND (reference sequence). The CDR3 sequence: CASSIVPGLAGVGVAQYF. CDR3 DNA sequence: TGTGCCAGTAGTATAGTCCCGGGACTAGCGGGAGTTGGTGTTGCGCAGTATTTT.

The chain recombines TRBV9 with TRBJ2-7; 7 nucleotides match TRBD2. The junction had 8 bases not matched to a gene; V was cut back by 4 bases and J by 7 bases. CDR3 length: 13 amino acids. Germline CDR1 is SGDLS and CDR2 is YYNGEE. In DNA form, the CDR3 reads TGTGCCAGCAGCCCGACTAGCACTGGGGAGCAGTACTTC. Residues: CASSPTSTGEQYF.

The rearrangement joins TRBV7-8 to TRBJ2-1; 8 bases match TRBD2. Germline CDR1 and CDR2: SGHVS and FQNEAQ. J gave up 8 bases and V 4 bases, and 13 bases lay outside the gene matches. The CDR3 contains 16 residues. DNA of the CDR3: TGTGCCAGCAGCTCTGAACGGGGGGGCCATATCCATGAGCAGTTCTTC. Its protein is CASSSERGGHIHEQFF.